Following are 4 T cell receptor beta chains from one sample sequenced in a study of blood T cell repertoires in COVID-19. Method: immunoSEQ multiplex PCR; TCRdb's copy keeps in-frame clones and lacks some. The data contain 380,000 or so clones, approximately 87% of them seen just once; the ten biggest clones take up 0.95% to 1%. The sequencing sample was made of PBMCs or T cells enriched from blood (not recorded which). The receptors were gathered from a woman aged 30 to 39 with acute COVID-19.

The chain joins TRBV7-9 to TRBJ2-7; D unresolved. The CDR3 is 13 amino acids. Between the trimmed V and J ends, which lost 4 bases and 5 bases, there was a span of 12 bases. The germline V gene encodes CDR1 SEHNR and CDR2 FQNEAQ (reference sequence). CDR3 region: CASSSPLGHEQYF. The DNA of the CDR3 is TGTGCCAGCAGCTCCCCTTTGGGCCACGAGCAGTACTTC.

J is TRBJ1-2 and V is TRBV29-1; 12 positions match TRBD1. V lost 6 bases and J lost 0; bases outside the gene matches: 2. CDR1 SQVTM and CDR2 ANQGSEA come from the germline V gene. The CDR3 has 14 residues. As DNA, the CDR3 is TGCAGCGTGGGGGACAGGGGGCCTAACTATGGCTACACCTTC. Translation: CSVGDRGPNYGYTF.

On this clone itself: Other nucleotide sequences from this sample produce the same CDR3. CDR3 in DNA: TGCGCCAGCAGCTTGGGACAGGGGAACTATGGCTACACCTTC. Translating it yields CASSLGQGNYGYTF. The V and J genes are TRBV5-1 and TRBJ1-2; the match to TRBD1 covers 8 bases. Germline CDR1 is SGHRS and CDR2 is YFSETQ. The CDR3 runs 14 residues. V lost 0 bases, J lost 2 bases, and 0 bases stayed unmatched.

This clone was counted a few times. In DNA form, the CDR3 reads TGTGCCAGTAGTAGACAGGGTCGGGACTATGGCTACACCTTC. Its protein is CASSRQGRDYGYTF. This chain uses TRBV19 with TRBJ1-2; 7 bases fit TRBD1. The V and J ends lost 4 bases and 3 bases, in that order; junction bases with no gene match: 5. Germline V CDR1 and CDR2: LNHDA, SQIVND (reference sequence). The CDR3 length is 14 residues.